The clone carrying this T cell receptor beta chain was counted only a few times. Its antigen is not identified. Per the germline V gene, CDR1 is LGHDT and CDR2 is YNNKEL (reference sequence). Between the trimmed V and J ends, which lost 3 bases and 6 bases, there was a span of 6 bases. This CDR3 has 11 residues. This entry is derived from a study of T-cell reconstitution after alpha-beta-depleted transplantation in children. Study-wide points: Once a year had passed after transplant, T-cell counts and diversity came mostly from newly produced T cells. Alpha-beta T cells about two months after transplant reportedly derived from several hundred expanded graft clones.

A library of TCRbeta sequences, prepared with unique molecular identifiers, was generated. Via MiXCR, TCRdb re-called the PCR reads, giving one row per CDR3 protein. The profile shows about 250,000 distinct CDR3 sequences, roughly a quarter of them singletons. The rearrangement uses TRBV3-1 and TRBJ2-7, with unresolved D. This TCR was sampled from a female patient aged 2-10 years who had a stem cell transplant for congenital amegakaryocytic thrombocytopenia, so the T cells may come from the graft donor. Specimen: PBMCs, mostly from graft donor cells, collected 360 days after TCRalphabeta/CD19-depleted stem cell transplant. The CDR3 DNA is TGTGCCAGCAGCCATTCCCTCGAGCAGTACTTC. Encoded protein: CASSHSLEQYF.